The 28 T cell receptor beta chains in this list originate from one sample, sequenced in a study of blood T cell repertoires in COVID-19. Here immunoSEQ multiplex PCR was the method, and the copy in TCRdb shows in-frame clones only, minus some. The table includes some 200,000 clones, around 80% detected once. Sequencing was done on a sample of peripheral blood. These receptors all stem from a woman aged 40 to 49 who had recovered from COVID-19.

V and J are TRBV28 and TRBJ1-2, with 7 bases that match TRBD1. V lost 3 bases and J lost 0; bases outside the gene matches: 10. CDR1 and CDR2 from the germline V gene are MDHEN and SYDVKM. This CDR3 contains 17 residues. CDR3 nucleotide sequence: TGTGCCAGCAGTTTCTACCACAGGGGAGACCCTAACTATGGCTACACCTTC. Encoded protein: CASSFYHRGDPNYGYTF.

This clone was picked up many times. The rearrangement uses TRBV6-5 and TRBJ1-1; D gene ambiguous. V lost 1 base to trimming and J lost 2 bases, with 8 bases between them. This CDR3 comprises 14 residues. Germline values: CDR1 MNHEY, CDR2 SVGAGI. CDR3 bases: TGTGCCAGCAGTTACTTTGGCAGAAACACTGAAGCTTTCTTT. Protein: CASSYFGRNTEAFF.

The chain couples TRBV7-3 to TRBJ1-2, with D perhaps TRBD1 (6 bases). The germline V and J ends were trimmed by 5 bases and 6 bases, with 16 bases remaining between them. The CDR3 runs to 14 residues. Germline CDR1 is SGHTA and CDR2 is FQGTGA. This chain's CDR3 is CASSPTQGDDGYTF. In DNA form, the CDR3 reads TGTGCCAGCAGCCCAACACAGGGAGACGATGGCTACACCTTC.

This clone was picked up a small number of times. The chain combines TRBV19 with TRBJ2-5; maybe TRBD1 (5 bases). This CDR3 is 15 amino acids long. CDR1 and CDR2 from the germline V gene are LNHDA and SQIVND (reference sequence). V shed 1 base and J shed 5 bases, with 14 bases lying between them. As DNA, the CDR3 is TGTGCCAGTAGTATAGTGGGGCTACGGGCGGAGACCCAGTACTTC. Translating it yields CASSIVGLRAETQYF.

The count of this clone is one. The CDR3 DNA reads as TGTGCCAGCACCCAATACAGGGACACCGGGGAGCTGTTTTTT. Protein product: CASTQYRDTGELFF. The chain has TRBV6-5 and TRBJ2-2; possible D gene TRBD1, 6 bases. The germline gives CDR1 MNHEY, CDR2 SVGAGI. The CDR3 contains 14 residues. V shed 7 bases and J shed 3 bases, with 12 bases lying between them.

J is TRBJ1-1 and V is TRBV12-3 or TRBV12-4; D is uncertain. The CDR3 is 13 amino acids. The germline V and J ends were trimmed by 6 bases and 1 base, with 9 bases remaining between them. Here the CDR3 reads CASSGEANTEAFF. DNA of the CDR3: TGTGCCAGCAGCGGGGAGGCGAACACTGAAGCTTTCTTT.

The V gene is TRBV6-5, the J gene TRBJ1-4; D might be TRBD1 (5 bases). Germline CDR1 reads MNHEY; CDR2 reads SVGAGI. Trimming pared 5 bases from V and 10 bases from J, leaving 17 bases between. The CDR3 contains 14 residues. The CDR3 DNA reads TGTGCCAGCAGTCCAGTACGAAACGGGGGAAAACTGTTTTTT. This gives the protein CASSPVRNGGKLFF.

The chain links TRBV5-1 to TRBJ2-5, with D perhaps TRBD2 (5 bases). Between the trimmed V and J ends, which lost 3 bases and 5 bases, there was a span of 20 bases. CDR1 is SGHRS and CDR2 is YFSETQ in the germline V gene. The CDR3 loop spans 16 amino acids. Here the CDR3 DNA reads TGCGCCAGCAGCTGGGGTGACCGGCCGACGGGGGAGACCCAGTACTTC. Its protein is CASSWGDRPTGETQYF. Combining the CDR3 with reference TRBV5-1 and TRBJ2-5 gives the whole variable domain KAGVTQTPRYLIKTRGQQVTLSCSPISGHRSVSWYQQTPGQGLQFLFEYFSETQRNKGNFPGRFSGRQFSNSRSEMNVSTLELGDSALYLCASSWGDRPTGETQYFGPGTRLLVL.

The CDR3 bases are TGCGCCAGCAGACAACAGGGGGGCTCCTACAATGAGCAGTTCTTC. Protein: CASRQQGGSYNEQFF. The V and J genes are TRBV5-1 and TRBJ2-1; TRBD1 matches 8 bases. Trimming at V came to 5 bases and at J to 0 bases, leaving 4 bases not matched to a gene. The CDR3 extends over 15 amino acids. Germline V gene sequence: CDR1 SGHRS, CDR2 YFSETQ.

CDR3: CASSYARGQGFNEQFF. CDR3 sequence (DNA): TGTGCCAGCAGTTACGCTCGGGGACAGGGGTTCAATGAGCAGTTCTTC. The V gene is TRBV6-2 or TRBV6-3, the J gene TRBJ2-1, with TRBD1 matching over 10 bases. CDR1 MNHEY and CDR2 SVGEGT come from the germline V gene. The CDR3 is made up of 16 amino acids. V was pared by 2 bases and J by 6 bases, with 7 bases of the junction left unmatched.

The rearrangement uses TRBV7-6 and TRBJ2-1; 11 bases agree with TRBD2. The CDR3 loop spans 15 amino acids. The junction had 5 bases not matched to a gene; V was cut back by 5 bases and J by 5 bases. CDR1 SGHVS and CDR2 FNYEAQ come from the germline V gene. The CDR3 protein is CASSGTGLADNEQFF. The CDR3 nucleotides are TGTGCCAGCAGCGGAACGGGACTAGCGGACAATGAGCAGTTCTTC.

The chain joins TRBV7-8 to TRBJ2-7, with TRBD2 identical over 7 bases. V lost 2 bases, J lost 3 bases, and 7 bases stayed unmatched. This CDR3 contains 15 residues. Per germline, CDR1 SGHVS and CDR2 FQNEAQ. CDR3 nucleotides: TGTGCCAGCAGCTTACTCGGTACGGGAGGCTACGAGCAGTACTTC. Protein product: CASSLLGTGGYEQYF.

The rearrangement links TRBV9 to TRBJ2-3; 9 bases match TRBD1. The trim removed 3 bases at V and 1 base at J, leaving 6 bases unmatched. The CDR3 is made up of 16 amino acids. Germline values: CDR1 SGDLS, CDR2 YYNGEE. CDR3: CASSARQGEGTDTQYF. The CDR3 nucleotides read TGTGCCAGCAGCGCTCGACAGGGGGAAGGCACAGATACGCAGTATTTT.

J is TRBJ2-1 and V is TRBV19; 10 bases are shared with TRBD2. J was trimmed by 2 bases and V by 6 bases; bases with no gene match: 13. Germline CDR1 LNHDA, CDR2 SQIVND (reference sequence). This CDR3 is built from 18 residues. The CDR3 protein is CASSEATIAGGTYNEQFF. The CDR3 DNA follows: TGTGCCAGTAGCGAAGCAACTATAGCGGGGGGAACCTACAATGAGCAGTTCTTC.

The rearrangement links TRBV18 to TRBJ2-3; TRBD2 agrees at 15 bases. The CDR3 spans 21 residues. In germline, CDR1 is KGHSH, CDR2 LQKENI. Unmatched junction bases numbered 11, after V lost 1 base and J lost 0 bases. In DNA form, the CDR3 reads TGTGCCAGCTCACCACGCCCGGGACTAGCGGGGGGAACCTCTAGCACAGATACGCAGTATTTT. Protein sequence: CASSPRPGLAGGTSSTDTQYF.

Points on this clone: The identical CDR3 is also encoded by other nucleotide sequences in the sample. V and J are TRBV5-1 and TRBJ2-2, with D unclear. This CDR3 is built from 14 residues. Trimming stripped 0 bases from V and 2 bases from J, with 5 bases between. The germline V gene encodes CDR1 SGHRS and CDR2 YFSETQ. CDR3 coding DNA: TGCGCCAGCAGCTTGGGACAAAACACCGGGGAGCTGTTTTTT. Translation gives CASSLGQNTGELFF.

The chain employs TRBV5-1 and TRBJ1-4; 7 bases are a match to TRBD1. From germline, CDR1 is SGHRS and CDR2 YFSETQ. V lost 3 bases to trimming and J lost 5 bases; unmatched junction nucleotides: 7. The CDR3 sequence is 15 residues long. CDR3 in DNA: TGCGCCAGCAGCTCCACGGGACAGACAAATGAAAAACTGTTTTTT. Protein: CASSSTGQTNEKLFF.

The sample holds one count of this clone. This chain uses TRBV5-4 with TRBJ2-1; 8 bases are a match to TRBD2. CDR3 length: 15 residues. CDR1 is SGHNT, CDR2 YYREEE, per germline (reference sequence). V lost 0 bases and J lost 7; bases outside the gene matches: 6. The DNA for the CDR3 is TGTGCCAGCAGCTTGGACGGGGGGGCGGGAAATGAGCAGTTCTTC. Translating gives CASSLDGGAGNEQFF.

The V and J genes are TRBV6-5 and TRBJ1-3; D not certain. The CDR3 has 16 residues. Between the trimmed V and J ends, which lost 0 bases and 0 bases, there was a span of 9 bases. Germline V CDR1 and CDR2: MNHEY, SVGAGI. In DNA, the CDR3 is TGTGCCAGCAGTTACTCTACCCCAGGCTCTGGAAACACCATATATTTT. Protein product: CASSYSTPGSGNTIYF.

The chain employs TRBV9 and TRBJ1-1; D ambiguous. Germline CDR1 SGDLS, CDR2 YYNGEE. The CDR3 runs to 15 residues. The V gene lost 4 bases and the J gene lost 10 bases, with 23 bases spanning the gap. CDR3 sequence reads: CASSSRESEESSAFF. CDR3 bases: TGTGCCAGCAGCTCCCGTGAGAGTGAAGAATCGTCAGCTTTCTTT.

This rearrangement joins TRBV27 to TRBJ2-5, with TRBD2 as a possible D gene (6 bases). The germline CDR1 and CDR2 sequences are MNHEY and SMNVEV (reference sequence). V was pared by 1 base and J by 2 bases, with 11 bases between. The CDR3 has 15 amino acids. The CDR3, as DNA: TGTGCCAGCAGTTTATTCGGGGGTCGTCAAGAGACCCAGTACTTC. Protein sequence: CASSLFGGRQETQYF.

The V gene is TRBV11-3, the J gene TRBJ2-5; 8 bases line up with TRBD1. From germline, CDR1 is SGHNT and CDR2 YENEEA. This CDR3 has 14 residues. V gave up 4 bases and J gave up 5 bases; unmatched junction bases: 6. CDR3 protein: CASSWSTGVETQYF. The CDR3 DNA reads TGTGCCAGCAGCTGGTCGACAGGGGTGGAGACCCAGTACTTC.

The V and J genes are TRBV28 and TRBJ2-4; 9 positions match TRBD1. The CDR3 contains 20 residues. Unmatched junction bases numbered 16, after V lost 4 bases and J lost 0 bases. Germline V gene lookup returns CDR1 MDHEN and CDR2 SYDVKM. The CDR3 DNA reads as TGTGCCAGCAGTTGGGTTTTTCGGACAGGGGATTCAGTAGCCAAAAACATTCAGTACTTC. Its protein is CASSWVFRTGDSVAKNIQYF.

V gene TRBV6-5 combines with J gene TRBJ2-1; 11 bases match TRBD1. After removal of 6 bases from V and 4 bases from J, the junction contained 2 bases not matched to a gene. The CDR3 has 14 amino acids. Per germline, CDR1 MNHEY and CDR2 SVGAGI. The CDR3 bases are TGTGCCAGCAGACGGGACAGGGGGTACAATGAGCAGTTCTTC. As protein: CASRRDRGYNEQFF.

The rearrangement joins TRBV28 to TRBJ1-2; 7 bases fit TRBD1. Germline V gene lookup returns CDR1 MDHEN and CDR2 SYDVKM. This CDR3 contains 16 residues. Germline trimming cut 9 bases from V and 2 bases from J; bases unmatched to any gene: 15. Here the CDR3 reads CASTSEGAKGNYGYTF. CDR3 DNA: TGTGCCAGTACATCTGAGGGGGCTAAAGGGAACTATGGCTACACCTTC.

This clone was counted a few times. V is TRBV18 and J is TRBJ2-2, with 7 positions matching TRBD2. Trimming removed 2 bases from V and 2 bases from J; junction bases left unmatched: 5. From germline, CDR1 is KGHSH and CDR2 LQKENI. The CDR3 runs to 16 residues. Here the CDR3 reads CASSPTLADNTGELFF. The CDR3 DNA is TGTGCCAGCTCACCAACTCTAGCGGACAACACCGGGGAGCTGTTTTTT.

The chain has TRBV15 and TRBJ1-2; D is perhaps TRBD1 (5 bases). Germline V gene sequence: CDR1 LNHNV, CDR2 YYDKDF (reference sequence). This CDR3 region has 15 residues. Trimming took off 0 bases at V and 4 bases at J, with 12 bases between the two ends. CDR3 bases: TGTGCCACCAGCAGAGATAATAGGGGCGGCTATGGCTACACCTTC. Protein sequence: CATSRDNRGGYGYTF. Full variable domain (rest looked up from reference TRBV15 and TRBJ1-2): DAMVIQNPRYQVTQFGKPVTLSCSQTLNHNVMYWYQQKSSQAPKLLFHYYDKDFNNEADTPDNFQSRRPNTSFCFLDIRSPGLGDTAMYLCATSRDNRGGYGYTFGSGTRLTVV.

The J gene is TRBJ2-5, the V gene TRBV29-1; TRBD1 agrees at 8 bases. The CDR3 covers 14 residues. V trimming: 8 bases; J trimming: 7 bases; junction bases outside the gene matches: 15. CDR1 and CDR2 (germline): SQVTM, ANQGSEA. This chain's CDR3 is CSTLRTGSIATQYF. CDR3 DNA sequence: TGCAGCACACTAAGGACAGGGTCCATTGCGACCCAGTACTTC. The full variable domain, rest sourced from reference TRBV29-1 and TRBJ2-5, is SAVISQKPSRDICQRGTSLTIQCQVDSQVTMMFWYRQQPGQSLTLIATANQGSEATYESGFVIDKFPISRPNLTFSTLTVSNMSPEDSSIYLCSTLRTGSIATQYFGPGTRLLVL.